This is a list of T cell receptor beta chains from one sample in a study of shared clonotypes between healthy human individuals. Produced via immunoSEQ multiplex PCR; TCRdb's table is partial and in-frame only. The sample shows about 580,000 clones, roughly 98% of them seen only once. Sequencing was done on a sample of naive CD8+ T cells sorted from blood. The origin of the receptors is a man aged 25-40 years in good health. The CDR3 runs from the conserved cysteine through the conserved F or W. D genes are given only for firm matches. Rows give clone size only sometimes, using once, few, many, or a class for an expanded clone.

v_call	cdr3_length	d_call	clone_size	j_call	cdr3_aa	cdr3_nt
TRBV7-6	14	TRBD2	.	TRBJ2-7	CASSLTGTSVVLYF	TGTGCCAGCAGCTTAACCGGGACTAGCGTAGTCCTGTACTTC
TRBV7-9	12	TRBD1	.	TRBJ1-2	CASSLDRYRYTF	TGTGCCAGCAGCTTGGACAGGTATCGCTACACCTTC
TRBV28	11	.	.	TRBJ2-2	CASSTTGELFF	TGTGCCAGCAGTACTACAGGGGAGCTGTTTTTT
TRBV27	16	.	.	TRBJ1-5	CASSLTAGDLNQPQHF	TGTGCCAGCAGTTTAACGGCAGGGGACCTCAATCAGCCCCAGCATTTT
TRBV9	13	.	.	TRBJ2-7	CASSTRGTYEQYF	TGTGCCAGCAGCACCCGGGGGACCTACGAGCAGTACTTC
TRBV10-1	16	.	.	TRBJ2-1	CASSESGTEANNEQFF	TGCGCCAGCAGTGAGTCAGGGACCGAGGCAAACAATGAGCAGTTCTTC
TRBV9	15	.	.	TRBJ2-3	CASSVDFGGPHTQYF	TGTGCCAGCAGCGTAGATTTCGGGGGACCACATACGCAGTATTTT
TRBV9	12	.	.	TRBJ2-2	CASSSITGELFF	TGTGCCAGCAGCTCGATCACCGGGGAGCTGTTTTTT
TRBV7-3	16	TRBD2	.	TRBJ2-1	CASSTGLAVSYNEQFF	TGTGCCAGCAGCACAGGACTAGCGGTGTCATACAATGAGCAGTTCTTC
TRBV7-9	13	.	.	TRBJ2-7	CASSLVDGYEQYF	TGTGCCAGCAGCTTAGTGGACGGCTACGAGCAGTACTTC
TRBV7-8	14	TRBD1	.	TRBJ1-1	CASSLSGGTDKAFF	TGTGCCAGCAGCCTAAGCGGCGGGACAGATAAAGCTTTCTTT
TRBV10-1	15	.	.	TRBJ2-2	CASSQGTPGTGELFF	TGCGCCAGCAGCCAGGGGACACCGGGAACCGGGGAGCTGTTTTTT
TRBV29-1	14	.	.	TRBJ2-7	CSVEDGGETYEQYF	TGCAGCGTTGAAGACGGCGGGGAAACCTACGAGCAGTACTTC
TRBV6-5	16	TRBD2	once	TRBJ2-5	CASSCLAGKGPETQYF	TGTGCCAGCAGTTGCTTAGCGGGAAAAGGCCCAGAGACCCAGTACTTC
TRBV29-1	16	TRBD2	.	TRBJ2-3	CSVGGLAGGKRDTQYF	TGCAGCGTTGGAGGGCTAGCGGGAGGTAAACGGGATACGCAGTATTTT
TRBV4-3	14	.	once	TRBJ1-3	CASSQSNRAGTIYF	TGCGCCAGCAGCCAATCGAACAGGGCGGGCACCATATATTTT
TRBV10-1	16	TRBD1	.	TRBJ2-2	CASSGLSTGDTGELFF	TGCGCCAGCAGTGGTCTTAGTACAGGGGACACCGGGGAGCTGTTTTTT
TRBV9	15	.	.	TRBJ2-2	CASSAGVYNTGELFF	TGTGCCAGCAGCGCTGGGGTTTACAACACCGGGGAGCTGTTTTTT
TRBV2	15	TRBD2	.	TRBJ2-5	CASSLRTSGKETQYF	TGTGCCAGCAGTCTGAGGACTAGCGGGAAGGAGACCCAGTACTTC
TRBV7-8	14	.	.	TRBJ2-2	CASSLESGTGELFF	TGTGCCAGCAGCTTAGAGTCGGGCACCGGGGAGCTGTTTTTT
TRBV9	12	.	.	TRBJ2-3	CASSGASDTQYF	TGTGCCAGCAGCGGGGCCTCAGATACGCAGTATTTT
TRBV9	15	.	.	TRBJ2-1	CASSPRRVMDNEQFF	TGTGCCAGCAGCCCCCGTCGGGTTATGGACAATGAGCAGTTCTTC
TRBV27	11	.	.	TRBJ2-1	CASSFGLSVIF	TGTGCCAGCAGTTTTGGGTTGTCTGTGATCTTC
TRBV29-1	17	TRBD2	once	TRBJ2-3	CSVRTSGRILSTDTQYF	TGCAGCGTACGGACTAGCGGTCGGATCCTTAGCACAGATACGCAGTATTTT
TRBV9	14	TRBD1	.	TRBJ2-5	CASSPQGAGETQYF	TGTGCCAGCAGCCCCCAGGGGGCGGGGGAGACCCAGTACTTC
TRBV2	13	TRBD1	.	TRBJ2-7	CASSGTGSYEQYF	TGTGCCAGCAGCGGGACAGGCTCCTACGAGCAGTACTTC
TRBV7-9	16	.	.	TRBJ2-7	CASSLASGTTPYEQYF	TGTGCCAGCAGCTTAGCTTCCGGGACAACTCCCTACGAGCAGTACTTC
TRBV7-8	13	.	.	TRBJ2-7	CASSPRGGYEQYF	TGTGCCAGCAGCCCAAGGGGGGGCTACGAGCAGTACTTC
TRBV29-1	14	.	.	TRBJ2-7	CSARIASESYEQYF	TGCAGCGCCCGGATAGCGAGTGAGTCCTACGAGCAGTACTTC
TRBV5-1	20	.	.	TRBJ2-2	CASSLVGGSPLGENTGELFF	TGCGCCAGCAGCTTGGTTGGGGGCAGTCCTCTTGGGGAGAACACCGGGGAGCTGTTTTTT
TRBV5-6	15	.	.	TRBJ2-7	CASSLGPDEGHEQYF	TGTGCCAGCAGCTTGGGCCCGGACGAAGGCCACGAGCAGTACTTC
TRBV7-3	14	.	.	TRBJ2-5	CASSPTGGGETQYF	TGTGCCAGCAGCCCTACAGGAGGGGGAGAGACCCAGTACTTC